This T cell receptor (beta chain) was obtained from a study of T-cell memory formation after mild COVID-19. Study-level results: Some clones that responded were present in memory (sampled pre-infection), which suggests cross-reactive memory joined.

The length of the CDR3 is 14 residues. The germline gives CDR1 SGHTA, CDR2 FQGNSA. Between the trimmed V and J ends, which lost 1 base and 1 base, there was a span of 8 bases. This clonotype was seen only a few times. What it binds is unknown. TCRdb redid the calling of the 5' RACE reads with MiXCR, one entry per CDR3 protein. In the table there are 250,000 to 300,000 distinct CDR3 sequences, around 8% of which are singletons. The specimen was PBMCs or a T cell subset sorted from them (not recorded which). The receptor comes from a man between 18 and 35 years old who had mild COVID-19 (a few samples of this study predate the infection). Cell type and time point are not known. The rearrangement uses TRBV7-2 and TRBJ2-7; D remains unclear. The CDR3 DNA reads TGTGCCAGCAGCTTAGAGGCAGGTTCCTACGAGCAGTACGTC. Amino acids: CASSLEAGSYEQYV.